This T cell receptor (beta chain) was captured in a study of identical twins. Findings and limits, study-wide: A lower insertion count was a feature of abundant cord blood beta clonotypes, with no such feature in memory repertoires. Those out-of-frame alpha sequences shared by twins showed an excess of low generation probability. Within beta out-of-frame sequences, the excess sharing observed between twins was weaker.

TCRdb independently ran MiXCR on the 5' RACE reads; one entry per CDR3 protein. The table has 500,000 to 650,000 distinct CDR3 sequences, about 7% seen once. In germline, CDR1 is DFQATT, CDR2 SNEGSKA (reference sequence). The CDR3 extends over 12 amino acids. Trimming removed 7 bases from V and 5 bases from J; junction bases left unmatched: 2. This clonotype was found many times. Its antigen is unidentified. These data also featured in a second study, about yellow fever vaccine responses in identical twins.

Specimen: PBMCs. V and J are TRBV20-1 and TRBJ2-1, with TRBD2 matching 10 bases. This TCR was sampled from a woman aged 18-35 years in good health. The CDR3 reads CSVTSGNNEQFF. The CDR3 DNA reads TGCAGTGTAACTAGCGGGAACAATGAGCAGTTCTTC.